Below are 2 T cell receptor beta chains sequenced from a single sample in a study of T-cell reconstitution after alpha-beta-depleted transplantation in children. The library targeted TCRbeta and was prepared with unique molecular identifiers. TCRdb processed the PCR reads anew with MiXCR; each CDR3 protein has one entry. The table includes 500,000 or so distinct CDR3 sequences, about 33% detected once. This specimen consisted of PBMCs from the stem cell graft donor, obtained from the stem cell graft. The receptor source for this set is a human donor who donated a stem cell graft to a child with aplastic anemia.

The rearrangement joins TRBV29-1 to TRBJ1-4; TRBD1 aligns across 8 bases. Germline V gives CDR1 SQVTM, CDR2 ANQGSEA. The CDR3 runs to 14 residues. V shed 7 bases and J 4 bases; nucleotides not matched to a gene: 8. The DNA of the CDR3 is TGCAGCGCCAGGGAGGGACAGGATAATGAAAAACTGTTTTTT. It is translated as CSAREGQDNEKLFF.

The chain has TRBV16 and TRBJ2-1; 12 bases align to TRBD2. The CDR3 loop spans 16 amino acids. CDR1 and CDR2 (germline): KGHSY, FQNENV. Germline trimming cut 1 base from V and 5 bases from J; bases unmatched to any gene: 3. Here the CDR3 reads CASSQFRLAGDNEQFF. CDR3 DNA sequence: TGTGCCAGCAGCCAATTTCGACTAGCGGGAGACAATGAGCAGTTCTTC.